The present TCR beta chain was sequenced within a study of CD8+ T cells in alopecia areata. Extracted RNA was reverse transcribed into cDNA, the sequencing template. This table comes from immunoSEQ multiplex PCR, and its TCRdb copy is limited to in-frame clones, with some not included. The data hold over 6,500 clones, with about two thirds observed a single time. Trimming stripped 4 bases from V and 8 bases from J, with 14 bases between. The CDR3 is 13 residues long. CDR1 MNHEY and CDR2 SVGAGI come from the germline V gene. Patients with alopecia areata provided lesional scalp punch biopsies as well as peripheral blood.

The clonotype originates from a human donor with alopecia areata. The chain uses TRBV6-5 and TRBJ1-2; a possible D gene is TRBD1 (5 bases). Material: skin, obtained at week 0. The CDR3 sequence is CASSWGDLKGYTF. DNA of the CDR3: TGTGCCAGCAGTTGGGGGGATCTTAAGGGCTACACCTTC.